This T cell receptor beta chain is drawn from a study of ipilimumab plus nivolumab after autologous stem cell transplantation. Measured with immunoSEQ multiplex PCR; TCRdb has only the in-frame clones, and not every one. The data show about 17,000 clones, with roughly 84% seen just once and roughly 36% held by the top ten. This clone was seen only a few times. Germline lookup yields CDR1 SGHVS and CDR2 FQNEAQ. The CDR3 length is 13 residues. Trimming left V 3 bases short and J 6 bases short, with 9 bases between. Sequencing was performed on PBMCs, taken in a trial of ipilimumab plus nivolumab as post-transplant consolidation. The receptor was isolated from a male donor with diffuse large B-cell lymphoma. This chain uses TRBV7-8 with TRBJ1-5; D gene ambiguous. This CDR3 reads CASSFHEVQPQHF. As DNA, the CDR3 is TGTGCCAGCAGCTTCCATGAGGTTCAGCCCCAGCATTTT.